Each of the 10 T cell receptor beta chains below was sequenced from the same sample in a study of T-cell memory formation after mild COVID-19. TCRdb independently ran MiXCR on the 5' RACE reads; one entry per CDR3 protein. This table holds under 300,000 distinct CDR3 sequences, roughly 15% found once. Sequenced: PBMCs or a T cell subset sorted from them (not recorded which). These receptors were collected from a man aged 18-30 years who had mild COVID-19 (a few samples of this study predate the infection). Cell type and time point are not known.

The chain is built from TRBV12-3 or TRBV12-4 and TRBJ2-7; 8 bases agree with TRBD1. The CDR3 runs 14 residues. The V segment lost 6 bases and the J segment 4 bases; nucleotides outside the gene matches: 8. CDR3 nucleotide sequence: TGTGCCAGCAGGATCGGACAGGGTGGTTACGAGCAGTACTTC. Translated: CASRIGQGGYEQYF.

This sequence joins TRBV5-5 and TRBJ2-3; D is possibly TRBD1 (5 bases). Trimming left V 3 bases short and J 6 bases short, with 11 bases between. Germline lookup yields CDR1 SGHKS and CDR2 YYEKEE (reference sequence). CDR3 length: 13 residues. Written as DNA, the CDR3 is TGTGCCAGCAGCTCTAAGGACAAGGATACGCAGTATTTT. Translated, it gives CASSSKDKDTQYF.

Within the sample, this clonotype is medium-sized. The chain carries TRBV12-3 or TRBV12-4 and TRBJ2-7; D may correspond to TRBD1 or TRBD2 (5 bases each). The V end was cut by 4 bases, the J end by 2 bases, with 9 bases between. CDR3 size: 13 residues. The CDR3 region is CASSYRGAYEQYV. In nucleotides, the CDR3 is TGTGCCAGCAGTTATAGGGGAGCCTACGAGCAGTACGTC.

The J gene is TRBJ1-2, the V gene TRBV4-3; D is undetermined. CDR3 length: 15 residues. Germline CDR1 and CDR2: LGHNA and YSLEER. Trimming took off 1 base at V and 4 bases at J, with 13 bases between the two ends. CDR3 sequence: CASSQGGGRIYGYTF. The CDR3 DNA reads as TGCGCCAGCAGCCAAGGGGGAGGCAGGATCTATGGCTACACCTTC.

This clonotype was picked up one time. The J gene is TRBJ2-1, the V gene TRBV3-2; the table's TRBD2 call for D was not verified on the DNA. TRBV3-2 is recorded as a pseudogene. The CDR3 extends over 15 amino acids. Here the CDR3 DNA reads TGTGCCAGCAGCCCCGGACTAGCGGGGAGCTATGAGCAGTTCTTC. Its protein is CASSPGLAGSYEQFF.

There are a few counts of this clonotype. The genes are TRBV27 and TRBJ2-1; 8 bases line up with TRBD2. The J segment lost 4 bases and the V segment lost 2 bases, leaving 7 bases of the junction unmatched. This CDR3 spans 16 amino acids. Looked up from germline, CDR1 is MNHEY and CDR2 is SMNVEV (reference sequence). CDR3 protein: CASSLAGGSIYNEQFF. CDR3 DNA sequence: TGTGCCAGCAGTTTAGCGGGGGGCTCAATTTACAATGAGCAGTTCTTC.

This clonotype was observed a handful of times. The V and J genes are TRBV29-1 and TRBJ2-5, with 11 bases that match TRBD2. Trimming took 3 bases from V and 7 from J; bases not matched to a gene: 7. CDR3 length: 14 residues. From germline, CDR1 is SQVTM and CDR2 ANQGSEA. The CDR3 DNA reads TGCAGCGTTGATGGGGCTAGCGGGGGGTTGACCCAGTACTTC. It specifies CSVDGASGGLTQYF.

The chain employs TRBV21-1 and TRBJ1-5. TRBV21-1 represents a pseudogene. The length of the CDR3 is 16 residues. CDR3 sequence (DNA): TGTGCCAGCAGCAAAGCCAGGGAGGTATACAATCAGCCCCAGCATTTT. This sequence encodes CASSKAREVYNQPQHF.

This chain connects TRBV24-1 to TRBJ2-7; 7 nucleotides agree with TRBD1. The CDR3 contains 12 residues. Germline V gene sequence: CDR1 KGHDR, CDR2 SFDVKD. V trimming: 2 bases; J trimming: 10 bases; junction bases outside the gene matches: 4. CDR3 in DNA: TGTGCCACCAGTGATTCACAGGGGTCTCAGTACTTC. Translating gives CATSDSQGSQYF.

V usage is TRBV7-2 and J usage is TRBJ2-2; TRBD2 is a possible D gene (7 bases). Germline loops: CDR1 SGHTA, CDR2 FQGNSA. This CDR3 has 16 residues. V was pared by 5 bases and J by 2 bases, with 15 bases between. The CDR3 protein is CASSQRRGLNTGELFF. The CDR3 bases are TGTGCCAGCAGCCAACGGCGGGGGCTCAACACCGGGGAGCTGTTTTTT.